Listed below are T cell receptor beta chains from one sample, sequenced in a study of blood T cells in healthy people across ages. TCRdb reprocessed the 5' RACE reads with MiXCR, giving one entry per CDR3 protein. This sample carries hundreds of thousands of distinct CDR3 sequences, 25% to 35% of them seen once, and the ten largest clones take approximately 15%. The sample consisted of blood. Source of these receptors: a woman over 75 in good health. Each CDR3 is given with its conserved first and last residue. The D gene is left open where the match is weak. The listing skips clone size in some rows; elsewhere it reads once, few, many or a size class.

d_gene: NA; len: 14; v_gene: TRBV7-2; j_gene: TRBJ2-3; abundance: many; CDR3aa: CASSPGPGQDTQYF; CDR3nt: TGTGCCAGCAGCCCCGGACCAGGCCAAGATACGCAGTATTTT
d_gene: TRBD1; len: 15; v_gene: TRBV12-3/TRBV12-4; j_gene: TRBJ2-5; abundance: many; CDR3aa: CASSSRQGLSETQYF; CDR3nt: TGTGCCAGCAGTTCCCGACAGGGATTGTCAGAGACCCAGTACTTC
d_gene: NA; len: 12; v_gene: TRBV3-1; j_gene: TRBJ1-2; abundance: many; CDR3aa: CASSRGDYGYTF; CDR3nt: TGTGCCAGCAGCCGGGGGGACTATGGCTACACCTTC
d_gene: NA; len: 13; v_gene: TRBV11-3; j_gene: TRBJ2-5; abundance: NA; CDR3aa: CASSLVGFETQYF; CDR3nt: TGTGCCAGCAGCTTAGTAGGTTTCGAGACCCAGTACTTC
d_gene: NA; len: 17; v_gene: TRBV5-1; j_gene: TRBJ2-2; abundance: NA; CDR3aa: CASSRGGLRTDTGELFF; CDR3nt: TGCGCCAGCAGCCGTGGGGGGCTTAGGACCGATACCGGGGAGCTGTTTTTT
d_gene: NA; len: 13; v_gene: TRBV4-3; j_gene: TRBJ2-1; abundance: many; CDR3aa: CASSQLDRNEQFF; CDR3nt: TGCGCCAGCAGCCAACTGGACCGCAATGAGCAGTTCTTC
d_gene: NA; len: 15; v_gene: TRBV12-3/TRBV12-4; j_gene: TRBJ1-5; abundance: many; CDR3aa: CASSSQGLSNQPQHF; CDR3nt: TGTGCCAGCAGTTCGCAGGGTTTAAGCAATCAGCCCCAGCATTTT
d_gene: NA; len: 15; v_gene: TRBV12-3/TRBV12-4; j_gene: TRBJ2-7; abundance: NA; CDR3aa: CASSATFGGRSEQYF; CDR3nt: TGTGCCAGCTCCGCCACGTTTGGGGGCCGGAGCGAGCAGTACTTC
d_gene: NA; len: 17; v_gene: TRBV20-1; j_gene: TRBJ2-5; abundance: many; CDR3aa: CSAKDGTSPAKGETQYF; CDR3nt: TGCAGTGCTAAGGACGGTACTAGCCCCGCCAAGGGAGAGACCCAGTACTTC
d_gene: NA; len: 15; v_gene: TRBV5-1; j_gene: TRBJ2-7; abundance: many; CDR3aa: CASSWRGTGDYEQYF; CDR3nt: TGCGCCAGCAGCTGGAGGGGGACCGGGGATTACGAGCAGTACTTC
d_gene: NA; len: 15; v_gene: TRBV6-1; j_gene: TRBJ1-5; abundance: many; CDR3aa: CASSRDKNSNQPQHF; CDR3nt: TGTGCCAGCAGTCGGGACAAAAATAGCAATCAGCCCCAGCATTTT
d_gene: NA; len: 17; v_gene: TRBV6-1; j_gene: TRBJ1-6; abundance: few; CDR3aa: CASSEFRSGSYNSPLHF; CDR3nt: TGTGCCAGCAGTGAATTTAGGAGCGGATCCTATAATTCACCCCTCCACTTT
d_gene: TRBD1; len: 13; v_gene: TRBV7-3; j_gene: TRBJ2-1; abundance: NA; CDR3aa: CASSTHRGNEQFF; CDR3nt: TGTGCCAGCAGCACACACAGGGGGAATGAGCAGTTCTTC
d_gene: NA; len: 13; v_gene: TRBV11-3; j_gene: TRBJ2-1; abundance: few; CDR3aa: CASSSLVGNEQFF; CDR3nt: TGTGCCAGCAGCTCGCTAGTGGGGAATGAGCAGTTCTTC
d_gene: NA; len: 15; v_gene: TRBV7-8; j_gene: TRBJ2-3; abundance: many; CDR3aa: CASSLKTGRADTQYF; CDR3nt: TGTGCCAGCAGCTTAAAGACAGGTCGGGCAGATACGCAGTATTTT
d_gene: NA; len: 14; v_gene: TRBV5-1; j_gene: TRBJ2-7; abundance: NA; CDR3aa: CASGLEGLAYEQYF; CDR3nt: TGCGCCAGCGGCTTAGAGGGGCTAGCCTACGAGCAGTACTTC